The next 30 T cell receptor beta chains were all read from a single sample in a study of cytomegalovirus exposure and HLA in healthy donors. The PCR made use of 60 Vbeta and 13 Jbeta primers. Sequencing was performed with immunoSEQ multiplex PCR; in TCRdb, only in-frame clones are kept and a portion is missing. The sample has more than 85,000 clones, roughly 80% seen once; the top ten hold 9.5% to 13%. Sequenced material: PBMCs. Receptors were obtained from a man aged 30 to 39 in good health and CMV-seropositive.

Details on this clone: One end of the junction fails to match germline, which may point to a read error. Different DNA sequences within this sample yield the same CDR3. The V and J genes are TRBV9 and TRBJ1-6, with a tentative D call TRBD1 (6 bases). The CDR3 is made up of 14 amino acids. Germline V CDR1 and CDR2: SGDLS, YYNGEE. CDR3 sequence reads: CASSTRGYNSPLHF. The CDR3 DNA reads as TGTGCCAGCAGCACCAGGGGTTATAATTCCCCCCTCCACTTT.

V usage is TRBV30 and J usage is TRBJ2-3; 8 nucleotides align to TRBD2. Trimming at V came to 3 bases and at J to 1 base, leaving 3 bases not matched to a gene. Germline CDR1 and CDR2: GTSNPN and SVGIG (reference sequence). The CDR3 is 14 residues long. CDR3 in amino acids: CAWSTGGGTDTQYF. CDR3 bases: TGTGCCTGGAGCACCGGGGGGGGCACAGATACGCAGTATTTT. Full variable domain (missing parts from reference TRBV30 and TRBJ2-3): SQTIHQWPATLVQPVGSPLSLECTVEGTSNPNLYWYRQAAGRGLQLLFYSVGIGQISSEVPQNLSASRPQDRQFILSSKKLLLSDSGFYLCAWSTGGGTDTQYFGPGTRLTVL.

The CDR3 is CASSIRIAGDTDTQYF. As DNA, the CDR3 is TGTGCCAGTAGTATTCGAATAGCGGGAGACACAGATACGCAGTATTTT. The chain has TRBV19 and TRBJ2-3; 9 bases map to TRBD2. Unmatched junction bases numbered 6, after V lost 3 bases and J lost 2 bases. The CDR3 runs to 16 residues. Germline loops: CDR1 LNHDA, CDR2 SQIVND (reference sequence).

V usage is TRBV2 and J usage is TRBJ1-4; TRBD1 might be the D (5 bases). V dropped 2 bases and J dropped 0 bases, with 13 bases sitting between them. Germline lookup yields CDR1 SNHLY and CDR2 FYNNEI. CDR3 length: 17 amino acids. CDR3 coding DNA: TGTGCCAGCAGTGAACGTCAGGGTGGAGCAACTAATGAAAAACTGTTTTTT. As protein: CASSERQGGATNEKLFF.

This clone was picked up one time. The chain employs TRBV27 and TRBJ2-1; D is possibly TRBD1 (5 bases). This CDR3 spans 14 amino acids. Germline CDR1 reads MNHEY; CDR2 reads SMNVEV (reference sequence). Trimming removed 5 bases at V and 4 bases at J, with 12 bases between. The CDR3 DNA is TGTGCCAGCAGTAATCCCACAGGTTACAATGAGCAGTTCTTC. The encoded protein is CASSNPTGYNEQFF.

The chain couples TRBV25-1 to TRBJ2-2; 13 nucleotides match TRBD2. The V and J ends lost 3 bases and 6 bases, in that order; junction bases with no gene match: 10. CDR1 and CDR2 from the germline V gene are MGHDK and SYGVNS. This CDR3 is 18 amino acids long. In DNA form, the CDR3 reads TGTGCCAGCAGTGACACTAGCGGGGGGGATACCCCTGCCGGGGAGCTGTTTTTT. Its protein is CASSDTSGGDTPAGELFF.

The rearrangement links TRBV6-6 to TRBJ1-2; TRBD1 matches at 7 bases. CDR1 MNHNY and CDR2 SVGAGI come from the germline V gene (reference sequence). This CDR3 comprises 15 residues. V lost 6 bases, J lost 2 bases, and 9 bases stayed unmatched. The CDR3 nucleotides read TGTGCCAGCAGCGTCGGACAGGCGGGCAACTATGGCTACACCTTC. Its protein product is CASSVGQAGNYGYTF.

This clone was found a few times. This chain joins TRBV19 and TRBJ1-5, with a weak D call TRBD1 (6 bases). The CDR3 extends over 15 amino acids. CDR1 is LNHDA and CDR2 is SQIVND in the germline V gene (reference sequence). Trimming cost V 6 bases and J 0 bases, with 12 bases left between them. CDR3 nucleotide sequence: TGTGCCAGTAGATGGGACATGAGTAGCAATCAGCCCCAGCATTTT. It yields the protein CASRWDMSSNQPQHF.

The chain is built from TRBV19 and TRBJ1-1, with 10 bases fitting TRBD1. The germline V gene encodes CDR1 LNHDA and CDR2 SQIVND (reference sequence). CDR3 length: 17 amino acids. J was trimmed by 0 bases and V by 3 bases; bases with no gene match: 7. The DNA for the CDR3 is TGTGCCAGTAGTATGGACAGGGGGAGGGGGGTGAACACTGAAGCTTTCTTT. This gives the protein CASSMDRGRGVNTEAFF.

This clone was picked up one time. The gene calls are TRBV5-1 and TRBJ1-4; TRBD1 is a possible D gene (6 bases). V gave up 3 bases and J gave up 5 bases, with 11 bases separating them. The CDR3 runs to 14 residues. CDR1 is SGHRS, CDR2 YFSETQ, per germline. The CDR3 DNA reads TGCGCCAGCAGCTCGGGGGGGGGCAATGAAAAACTGTTTTTT. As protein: CASSSGGGNEKLFF.

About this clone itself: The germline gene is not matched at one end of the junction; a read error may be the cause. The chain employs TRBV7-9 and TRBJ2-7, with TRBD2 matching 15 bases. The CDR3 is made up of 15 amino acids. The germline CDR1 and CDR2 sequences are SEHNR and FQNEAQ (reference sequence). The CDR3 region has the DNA TGTTCCAGCAGCTTAGGACTAGCGGGGGGGCTCGAGCAGTACTTC. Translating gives CSSSLGLAGGLEQYF.

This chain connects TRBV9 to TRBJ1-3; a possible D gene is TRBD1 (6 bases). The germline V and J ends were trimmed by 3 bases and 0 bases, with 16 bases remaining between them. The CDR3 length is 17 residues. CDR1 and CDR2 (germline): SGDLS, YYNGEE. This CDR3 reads CASSETTGTSSGNTIYF. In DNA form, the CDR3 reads TGTGCCAGCAGCGAGACGACAGGAACCTCCTCTGGAAACACCATATATTTT.

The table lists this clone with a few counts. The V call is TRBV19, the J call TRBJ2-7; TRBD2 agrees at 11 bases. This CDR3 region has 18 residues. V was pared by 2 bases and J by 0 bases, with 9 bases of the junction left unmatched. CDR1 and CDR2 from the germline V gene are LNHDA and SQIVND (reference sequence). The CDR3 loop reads CASSIKPTSGTSSYEQYF. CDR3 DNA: TGTGCCAGTAGTATAAAACCGACTAGCGGGACAAGCTCCTACGAGCAGTACTTC. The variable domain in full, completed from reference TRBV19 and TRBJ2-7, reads DGGITQSPKYLFRKEGQNVTLSCEQNLNHDAMYWYRQDPGQGLRLIYYSQIVNDFQKGDIAEGYSVSREKKESFPLTVTSAQKNPTAFYLCASSIKPTSGTSSYEQYFGPGTRLTVT.

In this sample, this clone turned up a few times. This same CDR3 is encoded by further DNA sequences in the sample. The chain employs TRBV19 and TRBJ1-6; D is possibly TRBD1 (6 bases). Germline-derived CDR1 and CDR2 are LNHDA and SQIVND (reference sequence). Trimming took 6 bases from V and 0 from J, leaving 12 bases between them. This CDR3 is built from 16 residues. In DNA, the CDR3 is TGTGCCAGTAGCACGACAGGCAACTCCTATAATTCACCCCTCCACTTT. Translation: CASSTTGNSYNSPLHF.

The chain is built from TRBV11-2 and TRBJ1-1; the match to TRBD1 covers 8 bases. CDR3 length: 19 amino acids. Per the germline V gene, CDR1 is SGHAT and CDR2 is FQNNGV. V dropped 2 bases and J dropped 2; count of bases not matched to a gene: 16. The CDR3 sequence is CASSLKGQTGGYANTEAFF. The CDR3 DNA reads TGTGCCAGCAGCTTAAAGGGCCAAACAGGGGGATACGCCAACACTGAAGCTTTCTTT.

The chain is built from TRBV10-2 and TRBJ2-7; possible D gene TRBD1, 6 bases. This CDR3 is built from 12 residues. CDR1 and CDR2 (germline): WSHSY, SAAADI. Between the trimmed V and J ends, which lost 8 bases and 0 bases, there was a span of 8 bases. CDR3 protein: CASQGSSYEQYF. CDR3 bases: TGCGCCAGCCAGGGGAGCTCCTACGAGCAGTACTTC.

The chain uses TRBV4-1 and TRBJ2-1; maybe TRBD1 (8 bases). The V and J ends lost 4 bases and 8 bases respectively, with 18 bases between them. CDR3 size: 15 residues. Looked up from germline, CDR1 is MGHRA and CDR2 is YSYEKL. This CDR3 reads CASSPDRGGTYEQFF. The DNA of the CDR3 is TGCGCCAGCAGCCCTGACAGGGGAGGGACTTATGAGCAGTTCTTC.

The CDR3 sequence: CASSLSGITDGNTIYF. The DNA for the CDR3 is TGTGCCAGCAGTTTATCAGGGATAACGGACGGAAACACCATATATTTT. This sequence joins TRBV28 and TRBJ1-3, with D tentatively TRBD1 (5 bases). Trimming took off 1 base at V and 4 bases at J, with 14 bases between the two ends. Per germline, CDR1 MDHEN and CDR2 SYDVKM. The CDR3 is made up of 16 amino acids.

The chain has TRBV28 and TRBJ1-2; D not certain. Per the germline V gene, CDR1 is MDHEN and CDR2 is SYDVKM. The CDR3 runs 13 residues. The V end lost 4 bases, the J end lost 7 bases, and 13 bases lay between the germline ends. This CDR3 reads CASSYRVRGGYTF. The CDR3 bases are TGTGCCAGCAGTTACCGGGTGCGGGGTGGCTACACCTTC.

CDR3 loop: CASSVASGGNEQFF. CDR3 DNA: TGTGCCAGCAGCGTAGCTAGCGGGGGCAATGAGCAGTTCTTC. This chain joins TRBV9 and TRBJ2-1, with 10 nucleotides matching TRBD2. CDR1 and CDR2 (germline): SGDLS, YYNGEE. J gave up 6 bases and V 0 bases, and 0 bases lay outside the gene matches. There are 14 residues in the CDR3.

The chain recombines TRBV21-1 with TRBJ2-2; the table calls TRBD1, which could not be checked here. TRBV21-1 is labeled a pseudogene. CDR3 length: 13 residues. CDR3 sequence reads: CASSGGATGELFF. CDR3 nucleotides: TGTGCCAGCAGCGGGGGCGCAACCGGGGAGCTGTTTTTT.

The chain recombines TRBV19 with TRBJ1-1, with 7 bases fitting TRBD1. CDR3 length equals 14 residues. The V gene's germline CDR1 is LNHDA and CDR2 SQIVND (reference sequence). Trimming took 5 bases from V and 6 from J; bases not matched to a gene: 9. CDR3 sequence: CASSLETGIAEAFF. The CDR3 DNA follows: TGTGCCAGTAGTCTTGAGACAGGGATCGCTGAAGCTTTCTTT.

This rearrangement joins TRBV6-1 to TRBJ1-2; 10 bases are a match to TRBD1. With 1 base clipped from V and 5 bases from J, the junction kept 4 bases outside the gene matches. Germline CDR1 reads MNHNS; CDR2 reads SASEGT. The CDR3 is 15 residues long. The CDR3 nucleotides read TGTGCCAGCAGTGAAGGTCGGACAGGGGGATATGGCTACACCTTC. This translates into CASSEGRTGGYGYTF.

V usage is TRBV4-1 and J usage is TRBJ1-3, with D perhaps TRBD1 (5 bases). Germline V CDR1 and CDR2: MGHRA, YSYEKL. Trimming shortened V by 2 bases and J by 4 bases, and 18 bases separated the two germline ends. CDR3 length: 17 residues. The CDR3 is CASSQLFAPGLGNTIYF. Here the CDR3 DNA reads TGCGCCAGCAGCCAATTGTTTGCCCCGGGACTCGGAAACACCATATATTTT.

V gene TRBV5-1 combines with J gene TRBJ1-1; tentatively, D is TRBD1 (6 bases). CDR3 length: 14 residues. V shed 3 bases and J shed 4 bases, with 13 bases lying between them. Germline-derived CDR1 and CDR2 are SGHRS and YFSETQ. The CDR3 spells CASSSGQLGTEAFF. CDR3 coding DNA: TGCGCCAGCAGCTCCGGACAGCTGGGCACTGAAGCTTTCTTT.

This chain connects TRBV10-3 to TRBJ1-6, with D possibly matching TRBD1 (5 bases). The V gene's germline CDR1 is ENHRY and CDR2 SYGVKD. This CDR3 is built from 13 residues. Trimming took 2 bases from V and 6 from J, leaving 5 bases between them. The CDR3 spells CAISERGNSPLHF. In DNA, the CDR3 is TGTGCCATCAGTGAGAGGGGTAATTCACCCCTCCACTTT.

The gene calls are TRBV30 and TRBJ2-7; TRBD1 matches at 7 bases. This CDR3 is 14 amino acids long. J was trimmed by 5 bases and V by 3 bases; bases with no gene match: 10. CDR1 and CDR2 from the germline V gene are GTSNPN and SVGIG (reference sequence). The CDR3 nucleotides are TGTGCCTGGAGCCAAATCGACAGGGCCGACGAGCAGTACTTC. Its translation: CAWSQIDRADEQYF.

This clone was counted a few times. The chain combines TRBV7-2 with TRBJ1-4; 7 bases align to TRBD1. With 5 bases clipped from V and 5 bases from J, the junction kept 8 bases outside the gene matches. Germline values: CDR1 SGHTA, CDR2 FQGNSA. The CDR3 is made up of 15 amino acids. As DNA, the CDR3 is TGTGCCAGCAGCGTCAGGACAGGACAAAATGAAAAACTGTTTTTT. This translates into CASSVRTGQNEKLFF.

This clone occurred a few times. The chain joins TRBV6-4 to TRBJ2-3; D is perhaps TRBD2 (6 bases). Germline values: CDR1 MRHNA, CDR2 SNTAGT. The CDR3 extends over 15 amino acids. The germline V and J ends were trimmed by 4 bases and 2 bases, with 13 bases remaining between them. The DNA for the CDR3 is TGTGCCAGCAGTGCCGGTAGCGGACACACAGATACGCAGTATTTT. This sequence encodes CASSAGSGHTDTQYF.

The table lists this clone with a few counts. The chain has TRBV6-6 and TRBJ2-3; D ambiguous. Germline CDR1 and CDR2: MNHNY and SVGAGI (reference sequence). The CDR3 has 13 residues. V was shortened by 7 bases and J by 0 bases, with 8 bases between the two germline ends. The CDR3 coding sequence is TGTGCCAGCACAGTCCCTAGCACAGATACGCAGTATTTT. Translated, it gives CASTVPSTDTQYF.